These 25 T cell receptor beta chains were all obtained from the same sample, sequenced in a study of cytomegalovirus exposure and HLA in healthy donors. In the PCR, 60 Vbeta and 13 Jbeta primers were used. Using immunoSEQ multiplex PCR, the repertoire was profiled, and TCRdb retains in-frame clones only, with some absent. This sample has roughly 140,000 clones, with over 60% found just once. The sample was PBMCs. These receptors all come from a woman between 45 and 60 years old in good health and CMV-seronegative.

This chain connects TRBV25-1 to TRBJ2-1; perhaps TRBD2 as D (5 bases). Per the germline V gene, CDR1 is MGHDK and CDR2 is SYGVNS. The CDR3 extends over 14 amino acids. The germline V and J ends were trimmed by 6 bases and 8 bases, with 17 bases remaining between them. Here the CDR3 DNA reads TGTGCCAGCAGCGGGATTTCTCGGACCCATGAGCAGTTCTTC. Protein: CASSGISRTHEQFF.

The chain couples TRBV19 to TRBJ1-1; no clear D. V was cut by 5 bases and J by 4 bases, with 17 bases left in between. Per the germline V gene, CDR1 is LNHDA and CDR2 is SQIVND (reference sequence). The length of the CDR3 is 15 residues. The CDR3 protein is CASSAESPVITEAFF. The CDR3, as DNA: TGTGCCAGTAGTGCGGAAAGTCCAGTGATCACTGAAGCTTTCTTT.

The chain carries TRBV7-9 and TRBJ2-3, with TRBD2 as a possible D gene (6 bases). The CDR3 consists of 14 residues. The V end was cut by 3 bases, the J end by 7 bases, with 14 bases between. Germline CDR1 and CDR2: SEHNR and FQNEAQ (reference sequence). Here the CDR3 reads CASSFAGTSNTQYF. In nucleotides, the CDR3 is TGTGCCAGCAGCTTCGCCGGGACTTCAAATACGCAGTATTTT.

The CDR3: CASSLQRGAYNEQFF. The CDR3 DNA is TGCGCCAGCAGCCTACAGCGGGGGGCCTACAATGAGCAGTTCTTC. The chain links TRBV5-1 to TRBJ2-1; 9 nucleotides match TRBD2. V shed 4 bases and J 2 bases; nucleotides not matched to a gene: 4. This CDR3 has 15 residues. Germline CDR1 and CDR2: SGHRS and YFSETQ.

The chain couples TRBV5-1 to TRBJ1-2, with 11 bases matching TRBD1. This CDR3 comprises 12 residues. Per germline, CDR1 SGHRS and CDR2 YFSETQ. Trimming cost V 3 bases and J 11 bases; bases outside gene matches: 3. The DNA of the CDR3 is TGCGCCAGCAGCTGGGGACAGGGGGAATACACCTTC. This encodes CASSWGQGEYTF.

The V gene is TRBV6-6, the J gene TRBJ2-2; 7 bases align to TRBD1. There are 14 residues in the CDR3. Germline V gene sequence: CDR1 MNHNY, CDR2 SVGAGI (reference sequence). The ends lost 5 bases at V and 6 bases at J; junction bases unmatched: 6. The CDR3 protein is CASSVTGVAGELFF. For the CDR3, the DNA is TGTGCCAGCAGTGTAACAGGGGTGGCCGGGGAGCTGTTTTTT.

A note on this clone: This same CDR3 is encoded by further DNA sequences in the sample. The chain employs TRBV25-1 and TRBJ1-2; 7 nucleotides align to TRBD1. The germline gives CDR1 MGHDK, CDR2 SYGVNS. Trimming cost V 4 bases and J 6 bases; bases outside gene matches: 2. CDR3 length: 12 residues. The CDR3 protein is CASSVTGNGYTF. In DNA form, the CDR3 reads TGTGCCAGCAGTGTGACAGGGAATGGCTACACCTTC.

The chain links TRBV7-2 to TRBJ1-4; maybe TRBD1 (6 bases). V shed 2 bases and J shed 7 bases, with 17 bases lying between them. Germline assignment: CDR1 SGHTA and CDR2 FQGNSA. The CDR3 length is 16 residues. The CDR3, as DNA: TGTGCCAGCAGCTTAAATCTGGGCAGGGGCGGTGAAAAACTGTTTTTT. This sequence encodes CASSLNLGRGGEKLFF.

This chain links TRBV5-1 with TRBJ2-3, with a tentative D call TRBD1 (6 bases). V shed 1 base and J shed 4 bases, with 16 bases lying between them. Germline CDR1 is SGHRS and CDR2 is YFSETQ. There are 16 residues in the CDR3. DNA of the CDR3: TGCGCCAGCAGCTTGCGAAAGGGGGAGTGGGCAGATACGCAGTATTTT. Protein: CASSLRKGEWADTQYF.

The chain couples TRBV7-9 to TRBJ2-5, with 7 positions matching TRBD1. This CDR3 is built from 14 residues. After removal of 3 bases from V and 5 bases from J, the junction contained 6 bases not matched to a gene. Germline assignment: CDR1 SEHNR and CDR2 FQNEAQ (reference sequence). This CDR3 is CASSFSTGSETQYF. CDR3 nucleotide sequence: TGTGCCAGCAGCTTCTCGACAGGGTCCGAGACCCAGTACTTC.

The chain employs TRBV5-1 and TRBJ1-4; 10 nucleotides agree with TRBD1. The CDR3 is 16 amino acids. Trimming took 0 bases from V and 8 from J; bases not matched to a gene: 7. In germline, CDR1 is SGHRS, CDR2 YFSETQ. The CDR3 here is CASSLAGDRGNEKLFF. DNA for the CDR3: TGCGCCAGCAGCTTGGCAGGGGACAGGGGCAACGAAAAACTGTTTTTT.

As regards this clone: This sample includes further DNA sequences coding for the same CDR3. The V call is TRBV9, the J call TRBJ1-5; TRBD1 matches at 8 bases. V lost 4 bases, J lost 2 bases, and 2 bases stayed unmatched. Per the germline V gene, CDR1 is SGDLS and CDR2 is YYNGEE. CDR3 length equals 14 residues. For the CDR3, the DNA is TGTGCCAGCAGCCCGACAGGGGGCAATCAGCCCCAGCATTTT. It yields the protein CASSPTGGNQPQHF.

This clone was seen only once. The V call is TRBV28, the J call TRBJ1-1, with 7 bases lining up with TRBD1. Germline V gives CDR1 MDHEN, CDR2 SYDVKM. CDR3 length equals 14 residues. Germline trimming cut 5 bases from V and 8 bases from J; bases unmatched to any gene: 11. CDR3 coding DNA: TGTGCCAGCAGTCTAGACAGGGCGGCACTGGAAGCTTTCTTT. It translates to CASSLDRAALEAFF.

This rearrangement joins TRBV27 to TRBJ2-4, with 10 bases that match TRBD1. The CDR3 extends over 14 amino acids. Germline values: CDR1 MNHEY, CDR2 SMNVEV (reference sequence). V was pared by 3 bases and J by 9 bases, with 5 bases of the junction left unmatched. In DNA, the CDR3 is TGTGCCAGCAGTTTGACAGGGGGCCAGGTCATTCAGTACTTC. It specifies CASSLTGGQVIQYF.

This rearrangement joins TRBV5-4 to TRBJ1-3; 9 bases map to TRBD1. The CDR3 loop spans 15 amino acids. Germline V gene lookup returns CDR1 SGHNT and CDR2 YYREEE (reference sequence). V shed 3 bases and J 3 bases; nucleotides not matched to a gene: 4. CDR3 in amino acids: CASSSQGAGGNTIYF. The CDR3 DNA sequence: TGTGCCAGCAGCTCACAGGGGGCGGGTGGAAACACCATATATTTT.

This rearrangement joins TRBV5-5 to TRBJ2-7, with D possibly TRBD1 on 6 matching bases. CDR1 and CDR2 from the germline V gene are SGHKS and YYEKEE (reference sequence). Trimming cost V 1 base and J 2 bases, with 13 bases left between them. The CDR3 runs 15 residues. DNA for the CDR3: TGTGCCAGCAGCTTGAGAAGTGACAGGCCCTACGAGCAGTACTTC. This gives the protein CASSLRSDRPYEQYF.

This clone was recorded a few times. CDR3 in DNA: TGCGCCAGCAGCCGGGACAGAATCTCTGGAAACACCATATATTTT. It yields the protein CASSRDRISGNTIYF. The chain recombines TRBV5-1 with TRBJ1-3, with 7 nucleotides matching TRBD1. The junction had 4 bases not matched to a gene; V was cut back by 4 bases and J by 0 bases. Germline CDR1 SGHRS, CDR2 YFSETQ. The CDR3 is 15 amino acids.

The chain uses TRBV5-4 and TRBJ2-2; tentative D call: TRBD1 (6 bases). V lost 4 bases, J lost 4 bases, and 11 bases lay in between. This CDR3 is 14 amino acids long. CDR1 and CDR2 (germline): SGHNT, YYREEE (reference sequence). The CDR3 nucleotides are TGTGCCAGCAGCATCACAGGGTTCACCGGGGAGCTGTTTTTT. Residues: CASSITGFTGELFF.

This clone was seen a single time. J is TRBJ1-1 and V is TRBV9, with a tentative D call TRBD1 (5 bases). The CDR3 extends over 15 amino acids. In germline, CDR1 is SGDLS, CDR2 YYNGEE. The V gene lost 2 bases and the J gene lost 0 bases, with 11 bases spanning the gap. The CDR3 nucleotides read TGTGCCAGCAGCGTGGTGGTAGGGGTGAACACTGAAGCTTTCTTT. Its protein product is CASSVVVGVNTEAFF. Using reference TRBV9 and TRBJ1-1 for the parts outside the CDR3, the full variable domain is DSGVTQTPKHLITATGQRVTLRCSPRSGDLSVYWYQQSLDQGLQFLIQYYNGEERAKGNILERFSAQQFPDLHSELNLSSLELGDSALYFCASSVVVGVNTEAFFGQGTRLTVV.

V gene TRBV4-1 combines with J gene TRBJ1-6; TRBD1 matches 7 bases. Germline loops: CDR1 MGHRA, CDR2 YSYEKL. Unmatched junction bases numbered 10, after V lost 4 bases and J lost 13 bases. The CDR3 is 14 residues long. The CDR3 sequence is CASSPSVGGPPLHF. The CDR3, as DNA: TGCGCCAGCAGCCCGTCGGTAGGGGGCCCTCCCCTCCACTTT.

The chain combines TRBV11-3 with TRBJ2-7; 11 nucleotides match TRBD2. This CDR3 has 15 residues. The germline V gene has CDR1 SGHNT and CDR2 YENEEA. Unmatched junction bases numbered 5, after V lost 5 bases and J lost 2 bases. The CDR3 bases are TGTGCCAGCAGCCCCGGGACTAGCGGAACCTACGAGCAGTACTTC. Its translation: CASSPGTSGTYEQYF.

The chain joins TRBV5-6 to TRBJ2-5; the D gene is possibly TRBD1 (5 bases). The CDR3 totals 14 residues. With 1 base removed from V and 1 base from J, the gap between germline ends came to 8 bases. Germline V gives CDR1 SGHDT, CDR2 YYEEEE. The CDR3 loop is CASSLRGRQETQYF. The CDR3, as DNA: TGTGCCAGCAGCTTGAGGGGCCGCCAAGAGACCCAGTACTTC.

This chain uses TRBV5-4 with TRBJ2-2; D not resolved. Germline-derived CDR1 and CDR2 are SGHNT and YYREEE (reference sequence). V was clipped by 3 bases and J by 7 bases, with 4 bases between them. The CDR3 totals 11 residues. The CDR3 bases are TGTGCCAGCAGCTCGTTCGGGGAGCTGTTTTTT. It translates to CASSSFGELFF.

The chain links TRBV5-4 to TRBJ2-1; tentatively, D is TRBD1 (5 bases). CDR3 length: 13 residues. The germline V gene has CDR1 SGHNT and CDR2 YYREEE (reference sequence). Trimming cost V 2 bases and J 3 bases, with 6 bases left between them. CDR3 sequence (DNA): TGTGCCAGCAGCTTTCAGGGCTACAATGAGCAGTTCTTC. Encoded protein: CASSFQGYNEQFF.

The chain recombines TRBV25-1 with TRBJ2-3; a possible D gene is TRBD2 (6 bases). Trimming removed 4 bases from V and 6 bases from J, with 11 bases in between. Germline values: CDR1 MGHDK, CDR2 SYGVNS. CDR3 size: 13 residues. CDR3 protein: CASSAAGRDTQYF. The CDR3 bases are TGTGCCAGCAGTGCAGCGGGTCGCGATACGCAGTATTTT.